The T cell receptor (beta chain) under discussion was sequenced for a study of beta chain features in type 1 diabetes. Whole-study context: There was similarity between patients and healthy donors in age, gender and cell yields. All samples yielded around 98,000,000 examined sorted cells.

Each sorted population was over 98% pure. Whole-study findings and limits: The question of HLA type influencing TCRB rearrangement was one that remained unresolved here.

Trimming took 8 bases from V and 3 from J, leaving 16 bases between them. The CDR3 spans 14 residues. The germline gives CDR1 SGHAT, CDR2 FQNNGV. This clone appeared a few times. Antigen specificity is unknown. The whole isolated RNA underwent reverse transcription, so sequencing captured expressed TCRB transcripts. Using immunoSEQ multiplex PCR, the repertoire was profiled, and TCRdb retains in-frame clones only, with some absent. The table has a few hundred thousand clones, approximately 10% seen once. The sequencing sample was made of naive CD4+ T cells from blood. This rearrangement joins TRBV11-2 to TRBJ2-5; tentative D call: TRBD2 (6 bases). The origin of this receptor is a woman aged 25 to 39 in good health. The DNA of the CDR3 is TGTGCCAGCCAGGGAAGGAGGGTGGAAGAGACCCAGTACTTC. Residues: CASQGRRVEETQYF.